The present T cell receptor beta chain was sequenced within a study of blood T cell repertoires in COVID-19. The overall study: COVID-19 samples from acute and convalescent phases originated in the United States, Italy and Spain.

Germline CDR1 and CDR2: MDHEN and SYDVKM. The CDR3 extends over 11 amino acids. V trimming: 7 bases; J trimming: 11 bases; junction bases outside the gene matches: 6. Profiled with immunoSEQ multiplex PCR; TCRdb holds only in-frame clones, not every one. The table has some 200,000 clones, 86% seen once. Specimen: peripheral blood. The chain employs TRBV28 and TRBJ1-1; 8 nucleotides align to TRBD1. The sequence was obtained from an older man with acute or convalescent COVID-19. The CDR3 spells CASKGQGKAFF. CDR3 DNA sequence: TGTGCCAGCAAAGGACAGGGTAAGGCTTTCTTT.